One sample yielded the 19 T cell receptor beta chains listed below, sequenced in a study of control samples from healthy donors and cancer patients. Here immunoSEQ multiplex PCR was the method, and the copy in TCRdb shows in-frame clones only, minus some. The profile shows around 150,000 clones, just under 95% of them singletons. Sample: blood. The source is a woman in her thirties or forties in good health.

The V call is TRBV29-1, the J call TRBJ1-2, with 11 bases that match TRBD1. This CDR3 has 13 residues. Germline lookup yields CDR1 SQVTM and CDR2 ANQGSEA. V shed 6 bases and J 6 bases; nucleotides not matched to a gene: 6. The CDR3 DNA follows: TGCAGCGTCCGGACAGGGGGCGCCGATGGCTACACCTTC. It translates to CSVRTGGADGYTF.

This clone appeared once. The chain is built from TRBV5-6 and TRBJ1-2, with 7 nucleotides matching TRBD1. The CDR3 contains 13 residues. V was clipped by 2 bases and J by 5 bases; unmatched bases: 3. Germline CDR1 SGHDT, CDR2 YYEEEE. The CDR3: CASSFGTAYGYTF. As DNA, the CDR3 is TGTGCCAGCAGCTTCGGGACAGCTTATGGCTACACCTTC. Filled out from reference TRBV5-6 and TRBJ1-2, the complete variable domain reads DAGVTQSPTHLIKTRGQQVTLRCSPKSGHDTVSWYQQALGQGPQFIFQYYEEEERQRGNFPDRFSGHQFPNYSSELNVNALLLGDSALYLCASSFGTAYGYTFGSGTRLTVV.

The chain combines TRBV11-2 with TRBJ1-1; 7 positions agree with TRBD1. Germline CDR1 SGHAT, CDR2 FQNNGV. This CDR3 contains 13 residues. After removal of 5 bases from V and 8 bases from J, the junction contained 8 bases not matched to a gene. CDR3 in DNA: TGTGCCAGCAGCAAACAGGGGCCAGTGGAAGCTTTCTTT. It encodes CASSKQGPVEAFF.

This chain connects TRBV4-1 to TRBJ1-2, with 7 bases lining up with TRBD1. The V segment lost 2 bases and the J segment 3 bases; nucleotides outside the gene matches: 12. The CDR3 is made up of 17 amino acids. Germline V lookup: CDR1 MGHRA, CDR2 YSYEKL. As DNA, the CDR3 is TGCGCCAGCAGCCAACTCCAAACAATAACAGGGGACTATGGCTACACCTTC. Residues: CASSQLQTITGDYGYTF.

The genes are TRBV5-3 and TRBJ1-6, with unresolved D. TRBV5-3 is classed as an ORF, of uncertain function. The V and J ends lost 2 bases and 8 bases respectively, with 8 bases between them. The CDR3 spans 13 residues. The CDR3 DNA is TGTGCCAGAAGCTTTACTAGGGATTCACCCCTCCACTTT. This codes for CARSFTRDSPLHF.

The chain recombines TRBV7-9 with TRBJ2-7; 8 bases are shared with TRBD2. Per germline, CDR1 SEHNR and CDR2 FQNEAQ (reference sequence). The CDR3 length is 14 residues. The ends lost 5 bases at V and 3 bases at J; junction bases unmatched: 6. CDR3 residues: CASSPLAGSYEQYF. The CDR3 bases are TGTGCCAGCAGCCCCTTAGCGGGAAGCTACGAGCAGTACTTC.

In DNA form, the CDR3 reads TGCAGCGCCGGACACGGGCAAGGGGAGACCCAGTACTTC. This sequence encodes CSAGHGQGETQYF. This chain joins TRBV29-1 and TRBJ2-5; weak D call: TRBD1 (5 bases). The CDR3 runs to 13 residues. The germline CDR1 and CDR2 sequences are SQVTM and ANQGSEA. The V and J ends lost 7 bases and 5 bases respectively, with 17 bases between them. The full variable domain, rest sourced from reference TRBV29-1 and TRBJ2-5, is SAVISQKPSRDICQRGTSLTIQCQVDSQVTMMFWYRQQPGQSLTLIATANQGSEATYESGFVIDKFPISRPNLTFSTLTVSNMSPEDSSIYLCSAGHGQGETQYFGPGTRLLVL.

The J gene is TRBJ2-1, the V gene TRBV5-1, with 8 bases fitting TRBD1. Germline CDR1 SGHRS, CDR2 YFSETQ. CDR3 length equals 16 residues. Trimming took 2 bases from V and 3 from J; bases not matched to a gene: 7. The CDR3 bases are TGCGCCAGCAGCTTTTCGCAGGGGGCCGTCTACAATGAGCAGTTCTTC. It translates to CASSFSQGAVYNEQFF.

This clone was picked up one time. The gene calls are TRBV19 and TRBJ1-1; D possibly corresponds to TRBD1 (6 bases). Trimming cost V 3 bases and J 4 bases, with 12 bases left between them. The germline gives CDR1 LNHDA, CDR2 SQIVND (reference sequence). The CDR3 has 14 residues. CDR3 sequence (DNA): TGTGCCAGTAGTATGTCGGGGGCTTCCACTGAAGCTTTCTTT. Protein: CASSMSGASTEAFF.

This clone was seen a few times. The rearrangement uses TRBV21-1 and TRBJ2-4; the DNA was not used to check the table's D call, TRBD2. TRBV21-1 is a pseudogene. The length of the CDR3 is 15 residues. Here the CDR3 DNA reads TGTGCCAGCAGCCGACCACTAGCAGCCAAAAACATTCAGTACTTC. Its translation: CASSRPLAAKNIQYF.

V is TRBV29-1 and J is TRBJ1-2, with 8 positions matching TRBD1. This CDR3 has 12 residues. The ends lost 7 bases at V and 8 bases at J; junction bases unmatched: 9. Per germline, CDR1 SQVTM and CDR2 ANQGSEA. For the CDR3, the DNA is TGCAGCGGGGAGGACAGGGTAAACGGCTACACCTTC. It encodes CSGEDRVNGYTF. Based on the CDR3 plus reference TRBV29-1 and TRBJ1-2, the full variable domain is SAVISQKPSRDICQRGTSLTIQCQVDSQVTMMFWYRQQPGQSLTLIATANQGSEATYESGFVIDKFPISRPNLTFSTLTVSNMSPEDSSIYLCSGEDRVNGYTFGSGTRLTVV.

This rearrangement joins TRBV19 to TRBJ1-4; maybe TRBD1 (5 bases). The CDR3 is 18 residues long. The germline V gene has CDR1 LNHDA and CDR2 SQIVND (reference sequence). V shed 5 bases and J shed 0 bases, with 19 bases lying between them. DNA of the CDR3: TGTGCCAGTAGTGATGGGCAGGGAAAAAGCGCAACTAATGAAAAACTGTTTTTT. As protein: CASSDGQGKSATNEKLFF.

This CDR3 reads CASSQPGTGGRGYGYTF. As DNA, the CDR3 is TGCGCCAGCAGCCAGCCCGGGACAGGGGGCCGTGGCTATGGCTACACCTTC. The chain links TRBV4-3 to TRBJ1-2; TRBD1 matches 12 bases. Germline V lookup: CDR1 LGHNA, CDR2 YSLEER. The length of the CDR3 is 17 residues. Losses at the gene ends were 3 bases for V and 4 bases for J; bases not matched to a gene: 9.

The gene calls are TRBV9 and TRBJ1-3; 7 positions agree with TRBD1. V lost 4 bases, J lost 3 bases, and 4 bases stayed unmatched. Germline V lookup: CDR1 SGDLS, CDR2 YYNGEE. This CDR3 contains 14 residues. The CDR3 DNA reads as TGTGCCAGCAGCACCCAGGGGGGTGGAAACACCATATATTTT. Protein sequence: CASSTQGGGNTIYF. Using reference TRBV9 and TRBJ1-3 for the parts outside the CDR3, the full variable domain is DSGVTQTPKHLITATGQRVTLRCSPRSGDLSVYWYQQSLDQGLQFLIQYYNGEERAKGNILERFSAQQFPDLHSELNLSSLELGDSALYFCASSTQGGGNTIYFGEGSWLTVV.

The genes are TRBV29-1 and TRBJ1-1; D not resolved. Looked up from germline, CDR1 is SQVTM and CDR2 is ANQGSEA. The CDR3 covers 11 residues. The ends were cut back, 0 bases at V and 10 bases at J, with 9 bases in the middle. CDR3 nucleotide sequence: TGCAGCGTTGAAGATCTCAGCCTAGCTTTCTTT. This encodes CSVEDLSLAFF.

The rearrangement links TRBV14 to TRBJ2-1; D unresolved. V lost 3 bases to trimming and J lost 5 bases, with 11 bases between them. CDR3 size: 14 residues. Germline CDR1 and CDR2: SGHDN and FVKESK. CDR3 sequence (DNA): TGTGCCAGCAGCCACGTCGCGCTAAACAATGAGCAGTTCTTC. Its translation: CASSHVALNNEQFF.

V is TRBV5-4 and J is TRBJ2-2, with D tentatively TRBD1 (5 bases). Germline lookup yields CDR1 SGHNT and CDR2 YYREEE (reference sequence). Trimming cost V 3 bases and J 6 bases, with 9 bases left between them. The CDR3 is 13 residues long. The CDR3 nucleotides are TGTGCCAGCAGCTCAGGGATATCCGGGGAGCTGTTTTTT. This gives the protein CASSSGISGELFF.

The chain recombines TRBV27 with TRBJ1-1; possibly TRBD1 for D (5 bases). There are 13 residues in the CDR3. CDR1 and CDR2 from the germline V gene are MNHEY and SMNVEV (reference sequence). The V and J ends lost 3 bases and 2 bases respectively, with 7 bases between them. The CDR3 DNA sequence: TGTGCCAGCAGTTTTACAGGTAACACTGAAGCTTTCTTT. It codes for CASSFTGNTEAFF.

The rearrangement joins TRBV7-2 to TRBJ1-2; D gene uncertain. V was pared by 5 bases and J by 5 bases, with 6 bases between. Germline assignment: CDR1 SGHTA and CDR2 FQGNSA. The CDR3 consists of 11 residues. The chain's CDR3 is CASSMLYGYTF. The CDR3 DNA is TGTGCCAGCAGCATGTTGTATGGCTACACCTTC. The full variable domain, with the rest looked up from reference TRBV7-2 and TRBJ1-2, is GAGVSQSPSNKVTEKGKDVELRCDPISGHTALYWYRQSLGQGLEFLIYFQGNSAPDKSGLPSDRFSAERTGGSVSTLTIQRTQQEDSAVYLCASSMLYGYTFGSGTRLTVV.